A selection of T cell receptor beta chains follows, all from one sample in a study of blood T cell repertoires in COVID-19. The table came from immunoSEQ multiplex PCR; TCRdb's copy has only in-frame clones and leaves some out. This repertoire shows approximately 290,000 clones, around 81% found once; its top ten account for about a sixth. Sequences were obtained from peripheral blood. The receptor source for this set is a person aged 65-85 years with COVID-19, enrolled during active disease. Each CDR3 is given with its conserved first and last residue. D genes are given only for firm matches. Some rows mark clone size as missing; the rest say once, few, many or name a class of expanded clone.

abundance	v_gene	j_gene	d_gene	CDR3aa	CDR3nt
NA	TRBV11-2	TRBJ1-2	TRBD1	CASSSSQGASGYTF	TGTGCCAGCAGCTCCTCCCAGGGGGCGTCTGGCTACACCTTC
NA	TRBV19	TRBJ2-4	TRBD2	CASSKLAGEGNIQYF	TGTGCCAGTAGCAAACTAGCGGGGGAAGGAAACATTCAGTACTTC
NA	TRBV19	TRBJ1-5	TRBD1	CASSGRQGNNNQPQHF	TGTGCCAGTAGTGGACGACAGGGGAATAACAATCAGCCCCAGCATTTT
NA	TRBV19	TRBJ1-2	TRBD1	CASSIRGTDYGYTF	TGTGCCAGTAGTATACGCGGGACAGACTATGGCTACACCTTC
once	TRBV5-4	TRBJ1-6	NA	CASSQQARAYNSPLHF	TGTGCCAGCAGCCAACAGGCTCGAGCCTATAATTCACCCCTCCACTTT
NA	TRBV3-1/TRBV3-2	TRBJ1-1	TRBD1	CASSRQGNTEAFF	TGTGCCAGCAGCCGACAGGGAAACACTGAAGCTTTCTTT
NA	TRBV5-1	TRBJ2-1	TRBD1	CASSPGQTSSYNEQFF	TGCGCCAGCAGCCCGGGACAGACCAGCTCCTACAATGAGCAGTTCTTC
NA	TRBV11-2	TRBJ2-7	NA	CASSLAWGDEQYF	TGTGCCAGCAGCTTAGCTTGGGGGGACGAGCAGTACTTC
NA	TRBV11-2	TRBJ1-4	NA	CASSFLGAGEKLFF	TGTGCCAGCAGCTTTTTGGGAGCCGGTGAAAAACTGTTTTTT
NA	TRBV19	TRBJ1-5	NA	CASSTTGNSNQPQHF	TGTGCCAGTAGTACAACAGGGAATAGCAATCAGCCCCAGCATTTT
few	TRBV20-1	TRBJ1-5	NA	CSASSHRPGLISNQPQHF	TGCAGTGCTAGTTCCCACCGTCCGGGACTGATTAGCAATCAGCCCCAGCATTTT
NA	TRBV28	TRBJ2-5	NA	CASSFTYRETQYF	TGTGCCAGCAGTTTCACCTACCGGGAGACCCAGTACTTC
NA	TRBV28	TRBJ2-7	TRBD1	CASSLLRQGNWNYEQYF	TGTGCCAGCAGTTTATTGAGACAGGGGAACTGGAACTACGAGCAGTACTTC